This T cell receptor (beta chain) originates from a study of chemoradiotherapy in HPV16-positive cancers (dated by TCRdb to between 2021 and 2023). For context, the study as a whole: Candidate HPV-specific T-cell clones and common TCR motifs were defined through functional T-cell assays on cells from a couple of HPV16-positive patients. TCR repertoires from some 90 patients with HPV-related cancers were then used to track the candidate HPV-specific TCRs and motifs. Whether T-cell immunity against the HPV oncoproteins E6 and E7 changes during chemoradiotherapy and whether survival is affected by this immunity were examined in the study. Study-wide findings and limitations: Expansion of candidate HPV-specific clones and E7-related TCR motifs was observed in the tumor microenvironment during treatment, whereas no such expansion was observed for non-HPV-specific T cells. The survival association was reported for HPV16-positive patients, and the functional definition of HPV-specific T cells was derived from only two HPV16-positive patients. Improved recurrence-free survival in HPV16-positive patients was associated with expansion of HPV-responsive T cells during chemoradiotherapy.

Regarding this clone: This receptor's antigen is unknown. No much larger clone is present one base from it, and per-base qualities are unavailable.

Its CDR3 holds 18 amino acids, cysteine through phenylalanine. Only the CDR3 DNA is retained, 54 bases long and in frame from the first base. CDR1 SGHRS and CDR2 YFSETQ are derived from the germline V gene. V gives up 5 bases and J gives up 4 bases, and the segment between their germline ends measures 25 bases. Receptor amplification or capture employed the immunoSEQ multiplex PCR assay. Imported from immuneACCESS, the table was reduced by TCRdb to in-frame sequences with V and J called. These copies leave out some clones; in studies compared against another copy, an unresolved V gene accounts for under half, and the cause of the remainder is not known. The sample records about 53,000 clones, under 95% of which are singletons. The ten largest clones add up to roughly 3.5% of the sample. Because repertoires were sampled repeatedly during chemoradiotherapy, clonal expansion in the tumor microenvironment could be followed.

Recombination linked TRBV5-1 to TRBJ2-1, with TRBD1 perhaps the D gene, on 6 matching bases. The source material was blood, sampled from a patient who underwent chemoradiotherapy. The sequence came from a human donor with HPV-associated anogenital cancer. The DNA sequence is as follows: TGCGCCAGCAGTTACGTCACTAGGGGGAGCAGGACTTACAATGAGCAGTTCTTC. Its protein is CASSYVTRGSRTYNEQFF.